This TCR beta chain was retrieved from a study of T cells after yellow fever vaccination. Study-level information: Investigators sorted EM, EMRA, CM and Tscm memory subsets, relying on CD3, CD45RA, CCR7 and CD95. Fractions low in cell number were prepared with SMART-Seq v4 Ultra Low Input. Study results and caveats: Post-booster repertoires again held most primary-vaccination clones (around 95% CD4, approximately 90% CD8). Peaking faster, on day 5 versus 15, the secondary response was nonetheless weaker.

MiXCR, applied by TCRdb to the 5' RACE reads, yields one record per CDR3 protein. The sample includes more than 50,000 distinct CDR3 sequences, approximately 5.5% of them seen just once. Trimming took 5 bases from V and 2 from J, leaving 10 bases between them. Germline CDR1 reads SEHNR; CDR2 reads FQNEAQ (reference sequence). The CDR3 is 15 residues long. This clonotype was seen repeatedly, ten times or more. This clonotype was obtained from a man younger than 35 who received the YFV17D yellow fever vaccine. The material sequenced was PBMCs, either bulk or a sorted T-cell subset (CD4+, CD8+, memory, or dextramer-sorted; not recorded which), taken on the day of the yellow fever booster vaccination. The V gene is TRBV7-9, the J gene TRBJ2-6, with a weak D call TRBD1 (5 bases). DNA of the CDR3: TGTGCCAGCAGCCCCCAGGGCACTGGGGCCAACGTCCTGACTTTC. Its translation is CASSPQGTGANVLTF. Looking up the rest from reference TRBV7-9 and TRBJ2-6 gives the full variable domain: DTGVSQNPRHKITKRGQNVTFRCDPISEHNRLYWYRQTLGQGPEFLTYFQNEAQLEKSRLLSDRFSAERPKGSFSTLEIQRTEQGDSAMYLCASSPQGTGANVLTFGAGSRLTVL.